What follows are 20 T cell receptor beta chains derived from one specimen sequenced in a study of human T cells and chemical hapten exposure. Each CDR3 protein is one row after TCRdb ran MiXCR on the RACE reads. The data hold tens of thousands of distinct CDR3 sequences, with roughly 12% observed a single time. The time point is: patch test 3, about 24 weeks after DPC sensitization. Specified treatment: therapeutic diphenylcyclopropenone sensitization with weekly scalp DPC. Sequences were derived from whole blood, sampled in connection with sensitization to the hapten diphenylcyclopropenone (DPC). These receptors all come from a young man with alopecia areata. Some clones in this sample may be carry-over from other donors' samples.

About this clonotype: One end of the junction does not line up with germline, which may come from a read error. In DNA form, the CDR3 reads TGTGTCAGCAGCTTGTGGCGGGAGGGTGAGCAGTTCTTC. It codes for CVSSLWREGEQFF. V and J are TRBV5-6 and TRBJ2-1, with 9 bases that match TRBD2. Per the germline V gene, CDR1 is SGHDT and CDR2 is YYEEEE. The CDR3 is 13 residues long.

CDR3 loop: CASTHGAAYEQYF. Written as DNA, the CDR3 is TGTGCCAGCACCCACGGAGCAGCGTACGAGCAGTACTTC. V and J are TRBV6-2 or TRBV6-3 and TRBJ2-7; no definite D call. The V end lost 7 bases, the J end lost 4 bases, and 14 bases lay between the germline ends. In germline, CDR1 is MNHEY, CDR2 SVGEGT. CDR3 size: 13 residues.

The V gene is TRBV10-3, the J gene TRBJ1-5, with unresolved D. Trimming took off 0 bases at V and 1 base at J, with 13 bases between the two ends. Germline CDR1 is ENHRY and CDR2 is SYGVKD. The CDR3 is made up of 17 amino acids. CDR3 sequence (DNA): TGTGCCATCAGTGAGTCCCGGACGGTGGGGAGCAATCAGCCCCAGCATTTT. Residues: CAISESRTVGSNQPQHF.

Comment on this clonotype: A single base separates this from a much larger clone, so it may be a read error. V and J are TRBV9 and TRBJ1-4, with D uncertain. The CDR3 is 13 residues long. CDR1 and CDR2 (germline): SGDLS, YYNGEE. V was clipped by 4 bases and J by 14 bases, with 18 bases between them. CDR3 sequence (DNA): TGTGCCAGCAGCAGAGAGGACGGGGAGTGGCTGTTTTTT. It is translated as CASSREDGEWLFF.

The rearrangement links TRBV29-1 to TRBJ2-5; 8 nucleotides match TRBD1. The CDR3 has 12 amino acids. V gave up 5 bases and J gave up 7 bases; unmatched junction bases: 6. CDR1 SQVTM and CDR2 ANQGSEA come from the germline V gene. The chain's CDR3 is CSVLTGDATQYF. The CDR3 bases are TGCAGCGTTCTGACAGGGGATGCGACCCAGTACTTC.

This clonotype was detected many times. The chain is built from TRBV24-1 and TRBJ2-1; D uncertain. Trimming stripped 2 bases from V and 10 bases from J, with 5 bases between. The CDR3 is 11 residues long. Looked up from germline, CDR1 is KGHDR and CDR2 is SFDVKD. The CDR3 here is CATSDYWEQFF. CDR3 sequence (DNA): TGTGCCACCAGTGATTACTGGGAGCAGTTCTTC.

The V and J genes are TRBV7-2 and TRBJ2-7, with D perhaps TRBD1 (6 bases). Trimming stripped 4 bases from V and 0 bases from J, with 13 bases between. The germline gives CDR1 SGHTA, CDR2 FQGNSA. CDR3 length: 15 residues. The CDR3 sequence is CASSSGVTLSYEQYF. CDR3 DNA: TGTGCCAGCAGCTCAGGGGTCACTCTCTCCTACGAGCAGTACTTC.

In its sample, this clonotype was seen a few times. V usage is TRBV28 and J usage is TRBJ2-5, with a tentative D call TRBD2 (5 bases). This CDR3 comprises 10 residues. The V gene lost 8 bases and the J gene lost 12 bases, with 13 bases spanning the gap. Germline CDR1 and CDR2: MDHEN and SYDVKM. For the CDR3, the DNA is TGTGCCAGCGGGCGGGCCCCCAAGTACTTC. Amino acids: CASGRAPKYF.

J is TRBJ2-5 and V is TRBV10-3, with 7 bases aligning to TRBD2. The CDR3 is 16 amino acids. Germline V gene lookup returns CDR1 ENHRY and CDR2 SYGVKD. Trimming removed 0 bases from V and 2 bases from J; junction bases left unmatched: 6. Here the CDR3 DNA reads TGTGCCATCAGTGAGTCGACGGCTAGCGGACAAGAGACCCAGTACTTC. It is translated as CAISESTASGQETQYF.

V is TRBV7-3 and J is TRBJ2-6; D is uncertain. The CDR3 has 13 residues. Looked up from germline, CDR1 is SGHTA and CDR2 is FQGTGA. Trimming left V 5 bases short and J 6 bases short, with 8 bases between. The CDR3 here is CASSPSTANVLTF. Written as DNA, the CDR3 is TGTGCCAGCAGCCCTAGTACGGCCAACGTCCTGACTTTC.

The table lists this clonotype with a few counts. V gene TRBV15 combines with J gene TRBJ2-5; D unresolved. The ends were cut back, 1 base at V and 0 bases at J, with 3 bases in the middle. The CDR3 contains 13 residues. Germline V gene data show CDR1 as LNHNV and CDR2 as YYDKDF (reference sequence). This CDR3 reads CATSRGYQETQYF. The CDR3 coding sequence is TGTGCCACCAGCAGAGGGTACCAAGAGACCCAGTACTTC.

This clonotype was picked up a small number of times. CDR3 protein: CASSGYSDTEAFF. The CDR3 bases are TGTGCCAGCAGTGGGTACAGTGACACTGAAGCTTTCTTT. The rearrangement uses TRBV2 and TRBJ1-1; no firm D call. Germline CDR1 and CDR2: SNHLY and FYNNEI. The germline V and J ends were trimmed by 4 bases and 3 bases, with 9 bases remaining between them. The CDR3 runs to 13 residues.

This clonotype came up a few times. At one end the junction does not follow the germline gene, possibly because of a read error. This chain joins TRBV7-7 and TRBJ2-5; D unresolved. Germline CDR1 and CDR2: SSHAT and FNYEAQ (reference sequence). This CDR3 region has 14 residues. CDR3 in DNA: TGTGCTAGCAGCCTCGCTGGGTCTGGAGAGACCCAGTACTTC. This sequence encodes CASSLAGSGETQYF.

This clonotype appeared a few times. The chain uses TRBV27 and TRBJ1-1; TRBD1 is a possible D gene (5 bases). The V end was cut by 0 bases, the J end by 6 bases, with 8 bases between. The germline gives CDR1 MNHEY, CDR2 SMNVEV (reference sequence). CDR3 length equals 13 residues. The CDR3 region has the DNA TGTGCCAGCAGTTTATCTATGACAGCTGAAGCTTTCTTT. This translates into CASSLSMTAEAFF.

This clonotype was found many times. This chain links TRBV7-9 with TRBJ2-2; D is unclear. The CDR3 sequence is 13 residues long. V lost 3 bases and J lost 5, with 7 bases in between. CDR1 and CDR2 (germline): SEHNR, FQNEAQ (reference sequence). For the CDR3, the DNA is TGTGCCAGCAGCTTTATCGCGACCGGGGAGCTGTTTTTT. Translation: CASSFIATGELFF.

The chain has TRBV20-1 and TRBJ2-1; 8 nucleotides align to TRBD2. CDR3 size: 15 residues. J was trimmed by 2 bases and V by 2 bases; bases with no gene match: 5. Germline V gene sequence: CDR1 DFQATT, CDR2 SNEGSKA (reference sequence). The CDR3 region is CSARRGGLTYNEQFF. CDR3 DNA sequence: TGCAGTGCTAGACGCGGGGGGCTAACCTACAATGAGCAGTTCTTC.

The chain links TRBV20-1 to TRBJ1-6; the D gene is possibly TRBD1 (5 bases). Trimming removed 5 bases from V and 10 bases from J, with 21 bases in between. Germline loops: CDR1 DFQATT, CDR2 SNEGSKA (reference sequence). The CDR3 covers 15 residues. The CDR3, as DNA: TGCAGTGCTCCTAAGAGTCAGGGAAGAACATCACCCCTCCACTTT. Translating gives CSAPKSQGRTSPLHF.

This clonotype was detected ten times or more. This sequence joins TRBV12-3 or TRBV12-4 and TRBJ2-5; D tentatively reads TRBD1 or TRBD2 (5 bases each). This CDR3 spans 15 amino acids. V lost 5 bases and J lost 3, with 16 bases in between. The CDR3 DNA reads as TGTGCCAGCAGTCCCCGGGACCCGCCGAAAGAGACCCAGTACTTC. Amino acids: CASSPRDPPKETQYF.

This clonotype was counted a few times. The chain links TRBV7-2 to TRBJ2-1; D gene unclear. V lost 5 bases and J 6 bases, leaving 14 bases between the germline ends. Germline V gene data show CDR1 as SGHTA and CDR2 as FQGNSA. The CDR3 is made up of 14 amino acids. CDR3 bases: TGTGCCAGCAGCGCCGCAAATCCAGGCAATGAGCAGTTCTTC. Its protein product is CASSAANPGNEQFF.

The chain uses TRBV6-1 and TRBJ2-5; D call uncertain. This CDR3 comprises 17 residues. Germline V lookup: CDR1 MNHNS, CDR2 SASEGT. The V end was cut by 3 bases, the J end by 7 bases, with 24 bases between. For the CDR3, the DNA is TGTGCCAGCAGTGAGAGGACGGCAGCATACGCCTCTCCGACCCAGTACTTC. Its protein is CASSERTAAYASPTQYF.